This entry lists 21 T cell receptor beta chains sequenced from one sample in a study of human T cells and chemical hapten exposure. Using its own MiXCR run on the RACE reads, TCRdb lists one record per CDR3 protein. The sample contains 130,000 or so distinct CDR3 sequences, roughly 9% of which appear only once. Time point specified: healthy volunteer bleed at 2 weeks. Total RNA was extracted from unfractionated whole blood. Sequencing input: whole blood. Source of these receptors: a male donor in good health. Some clones in this sample may be carry-over from other donors' samples.

The chain uses TRBV19 and TRBJ2-7, with D perhaps matching TRBD1 (6 bases). The CDR3 spans 15 residues. The V and J ends lost 3 bases and 1 base respectively, with 13 bases between them. Germline CDR1 and CDR2: LNHDA and SQIVND (reference sequence). The CDR3 nucleotides are TGTGCCAGTAGTATCCAGGCAGGGGTGTCCTACGAGCAGTACTTC. It translates to CASSIQAGVSYEQYF.

There are a few counts of this clonotype. This chain links TRBV18 with TRBJ2-1; 11 positions match TRBD1. The CDR3 is 18 amino acids. CDR1 KGHSH and CDR2 LQKENI come from the germline V gene. The J segment lost 0 bases and the V segment lost 5 bases, leaving 9 bases of the junction unmatched. The CDR3: CASSTTAGTGGSYNEQFF. CDR3 nucleotides: TGTGCCAGCTCAACAACCGCCGGGACAGGGGGCTCCTACAATGAGCAGTTCTTC. The variable domain in full, with the rest retrieved from reference TRBV18 and TRBJ2-1, is NAGVMQNPRHLVRRRGQEARLRCSPMKGHSHVYWYRQLPEEGLKFMVYLQKENIIDESGMPKERFSAEFPKEGPSILRIQQVVRGDSAAYFCASSTTAGTGGSYNEQFFGPGTRLTVL.

V gene TRBV7-9 combines with J gene TRBJ1-2; D may be TRBD1 (5 bases). The CDR3 spans 11 residues. Trimming removed 4 bases from V and 8 bases from J, with 8 bases in between. The germline gives CDR1 SEHNR, CDR2 FQNEAQ (reference sequence). The CDR3 bases are TGTGCCAGCAGCTCGGGGGGAGGCTACACCTTC. As protein: CASSSGGGYTF.

Ten or more counts support this clonotype. The chain uses TRBV20-1 and TRBJ2-7; 7 bases fit TRBD1. Germline assignment: CDR1 DFQATT and CDR2 SNEGSKA (reference sequence). V lost 5 bases, J lost 0 bases, and 7 bases stayed unmatched. The CDR3 extends over 14 amino acids. CDR3: CSAPWAGGSYEQYF. Here the CDR3 DNA reads TGCAGTGCTCCTTGGGCAGGGGGCTCCTACGAGCAGTACTTC.

The genes are TRBV2 and TRBJ2-7; 11 bases are a match to TRBD2. The CDR3 runs 16 residues. CDR1 and CDR2 from the germline V gene are SNHLY and FYNNEI. V dropped 5 bases and J dropped 2; count of bases not matched to a gene: 8. The CDR3 coding sequence is TGTGCCAGCAGTAGTTCCATAGCGGGAGGGCCCTACGAGCAGTACTTC. Encoded protein: CASSSSIAGGPYEQYF.

This clonotype was found a few times. This chain uses TRBV6-6 with TRBJ2-7; 9 bases align to TRBD1. The CDR3 is made up of 14 amino acids. V shed 2 bases and J 5 bases; nucleotides not matched to a gene: 4. Germline lookup yields CDR1 MNHNY and CDR2 SVGAGI (reference sequence). In DNA, the CDR3 is TGTGCCAGCAGTTACCGGACAGGGGAAGACGAGCAGTACTTC. It codes for CASSYRTGEDEQYF.

The V call is TRBV6-5, the J call TRBJ1-4, with D possibly TRBD1 on 5 matching bases. Germline V lookup: CDR1 MNHEY, CDR2 SVGAGI. This CDR3 spans 15 amino acids. V lost 2 bases and J lost 5, with 12 bases in between. The CDR3 sequence is CASSYGFGTNEKLFF. CDR3 coding DNA: TGTGCCAGCAGTTACGGGTTCGGGACGAATGAAAAACTGTTTTTT.

The chain uses TRBV2 and TRBJ2-1; 13 bases align to TRBD2. The V gene end was trimmed by 6 bases and the J gene end by 2 bases; junction bases not matched to a gene: 1. The CDR3 extends over 15 amino acids. Germline values: CDR1 SNHLY, CDR2 FYNNEI. The CDR3 loop is CASRTSGGAYNEQFF. CDR3 nucleotide sequence: TGTGCCAGCAGAACTAGCGGGGGGGCCTACAATGAGCAGTTCTTC.

This clonotype was recorded many times. The chain has TRBV6-2 or TRBV6-3 and TRBJ2-3, with D perhaps assigned TRBD1 or TRBD2 (5 bases each). Germline CDR1 reads MNHEY; CDR2 reads SVGEGT. Deletions cut 2 bases from V and 0 bases from J, with 12 bases between. CDR3 length: 16 amino acids. In nucleotides, the CDR3 is TGTGCCAGCAGTTACGGGGGACGGGTCAGCACAGATACGCAGTATTTT. This encodes CASSYGGRVSTDTQYF.

A few counts support this clonotype. V is TRBV2 and J is TRBJ2-1; 12 bases align to TRBD2. The germline gives CDR1 SNHLY, CDR2 FYNNEI. The J segment lost 5 bases and the V segment lost 3 bases, leaving 14 bases of the junction unmatched. This CDR3 has 19 residues. The CDR3 DNA sequence: TGTGCCAGCAGTGATCCCTTTACTAGCGGGGGGCCAAGGGACAATGAGCAGTTCTTC. Translating gives CASSDPFTSGGPRDNEQFF.

The chain uses TRBV4-3 and TRBJ2-1, with 8 bases fitting TRBD1. This CDR3 comprises 15 residues. V was pared by 2 bases and J by 4 bases, with 4 bases of the junction left unmatched. Germline values: CDR1 LGHNA, CDR2 YSLEER. The CDR3 loop reads CASSQTGQDYNEQFF. DNA for the CDR3: TGCGCCAGCAGCCAAACGGGACAGGATTACAATGAGCAGTTCTTC.

The sample holds many counts of this clonotype. The chain joins TRBV15 to TRBJ1-3; D is unclear. V shed 1 base and J shed 0 bases, with 4 bases lying between them. The CDR3 length is 14 residues. CDR1 LNHNV and CDR2 YYDKDF come from the germline V gene (reference sequence). This chain's CDR3 is CATSRVDSGNTIYF. The CDR3 bases are TGTGCCACCAGCAGAGTGGACTCTGGAAACACCATATATTTT. Variable domain in full (rest from reference TRBV15 and TRBJ1-3): DAMVIQNPRYQVTQFGKPVTLSCSQTLNHNVMYWYQQKSSQAPKLLFHYYDKDFNNEADTPDNFQSRRPNTSFCFLDIRSPGLGDTAMYLCATSRVDSGNTIYFGEGSWLTVV.

This chain uses TRBV28 with TRBJ2-5; D is possibly TRBD2 (5 bases). The CDR3 loop spans 14 amino acids. The V gene's germline CDR1 is MDHEN and CDR2 SYDVKM. V was trimmed by 6 bases and J by 5 bases, leaving 16 bases between them. CDR3 loop: CASSPTRPGETQYF. Written as DNA, the CDR3 is TGTGCCAGCAGCCCTACTAGGCCCGGCGAGACCCAGTACTTC.

There are a few counts of this clonotype. The chain employs TRBV7-2 and TRBJ1-1; TRBD1 matches at 8 bases. J lost 10 bases, V lost 5 bases, and 9 bases had no gene match. Germline CDR1 is SGHTA and CDR2 is FQGNSA. The CDR3 consists of 13 residues. The CDR3 sequence is CASSPPGDRGAFF. In DNA, the CDR3 is TGTGCCAGCAGCCCGCCTGGTGACAGGGGAGCTTTCTTT.

The CDR3, as DNA: TGCGCCAGCAGCCAAGAAGACAGGGGGACAAATTCACCCCTCCACTTT. It yields the protein CASSQEDRGTNSPLHF. The chain is built from TRBV4-3 and TRBJ1-6, with 9 positions matching TRBD1. V was clipped by 0 bases and J by 7 bases; unmatched bases: 4. Germline lookup yields CDR1 LGHNA and CDR2 YSLEER. The CDR3 spans 16 residues.

This clonotype was seen more than once but under ten times. This chain uses TRBV18 with TRBJ2-1; TRBD1 aligns across 7 bases. V was pared by 3 bases and J by 5 bases, with 7 bases of the junction left unmatched. This CDR3 has 15 residues. Per germline, CDR1 KGHSH and CDR2 LQKENI. The CDR3 spells CASSPRQGVDNEQFF. The CDR3 nucleotides read TGTGCCAGCTCACCTCGACAGGGAGTTGACAATGAGCAGTTCTTC.

This clonotype was recorded many times. This rearrangement joins TRBV6-6 to TRBJ2-7; 9 nucleotides match TRBD1. Trimming cost V 5 bases and J 2 bases; bases outside gene matches: 7. From germline, CDR1 is MNHNY and CDR2 SVGAGI (reference sequence). The CDR3 runs to 15 residues. CDR3 coding DNA: TGTGCCAGCAGTCCGAGACAGGGGGGAGCCTACGAGCAGTACTTC. Its translation: CASSPRQGGAYEQYF.

A single count supports this clonotype. The CDR3 coding sequence is TGTGCCAGCAGCCAATTCCCCTACGAGCAGTACTTC. It encodes CASSQFPYEQYF. V and J are TRBV3-1 and TRBJ2-7; D not certain. CDR3 size: 12 residues. V was trimmed by 2 bases and J by 2 bases, leaving 4 bases between them. CDR1 and CDR2 from the germline V gene are LGHDT and YNNKEL (reference sequence).

The CDR3 here is CASSENYEQYF. The CDR3 region has the DNA TGTGCCAGCAGTGAAAACTACGAGCAGTACTTC. The chain couples TRBV6-1 to TRBJ2-7; D is uncertain. The CDR3 has 11 residues. Trimming removed 2 bases from V and 3 bases from J, with 2 bases in between. Germline V CDR1 and CDR2: MNHNS, SASEGT.

This clonotype was found many times. The chain is built from TRBV6-5 and TRBJ1-1, with a possible D match to TRBD1 (5 bases). CDR1 and CDR2 from the germline V gene are MNHEY and SVGAGI. The length of the CDR3 is 15 residues. The V end lost 2 bases, the J end lost 4 bases, and 14 bases lay between the germline ends. CDR3 sequence (DNA): TGTGCCAGCAGTTACGGACAACTTATGGGCACTGAAGCTTTCTTT. This codes for CASSYGQLMGTEAFF.

This clonotype was picked up a small number of times. The rearrangement uses TRBV6-1 and TRBJ2-1, with 8 bases lining up with TRBD2. CDR1 MNHNS and CDR2 SASEGT come from the germline V gene. The CDR3 runs to 12 residues. V lost 6 bases, J lost 6 bases, and 1 base stayed unmatched. CDR3 nucleotides: TGTGCCAGCAGGCTAGCGGGCAATGAGCAGTTCTTC. Residues: CASRLAGNEQFF.